This TCR beta chain was obtained from a study of beta chain features in type 1 diabetes (dated by TCRdb to the late 2010s). In the study overall: Mean age, gender distribution, total cell number and subset yield did not differ between patients and healthy donors. A total of 107,917,701 sorted cells were examined across all samples, and the number of cells per subset was strongly correlated with RNA yield. Regulatory and stem cell-like memory subsets were isolated from only 8 patients and about eight healthy donors, whereas naive and central memory subsets came from all 28 donors. The study compared the TCRB repertoires of sorted circulating CD4+ T cell subsets in recently diagnosed type 1 diabetes patients with those in matched healthy donors. General findings and caveats noted by the study authors: PCR may preferentially amplify shorter templates, but because patient and control samples were amplified and corrected together, any resulting skew would affect both groups equally. Naive, central memory and regulatory TCRB repertoires appeared to be more similar among patients than among healthy donors. Because cDNA was sequenced instead of genomic DNA, highly expressing activated cells could be over-represented, though the groups showed no difference in activation or CD3 levels. Only small numbers of individuals were included in the HLA sub-analyses, which left unresolved whether HLA type had any influence on TCRB rearrangement. In all four CD4+ subsets, TCRB CDR3 length was moderately but significantly shorter in type 1 diabetes patients. At VDJ recombination sites, type 1 diabetes patients had fewer insertions and more deleted nucleotides, which implies abnormalities in thymic rearrangement.

The CDR3 spans 13 residues, from the cysteine through the phenylalanine. Kept here is only the CDR3 DNA, which spans 39 bases and is read in frame from base 1. V loses 7 bases at its end and J loses 5 bases; junction bases beyond the gene matches: 5. Looking up the germline V gene (reference sequence) yields CDR1 LNHDA and CDR2 SQIVND. The High Capacity cDNA Reverse Transcription Kit was used to reverse transcribe all of the isolated RNA, meaning that expressed TCRB transcripts were what got sequenced. Naive, central memory and regulatory T cell samples underwent deep immunoSEQ sequencing, averaging around 4 million total reads per sample. Sorted cells were lysed in RLT buffer, and RNA was extracted using DNase-treated RNeasy Micro or Mini kits according to cell number. To prevent cross-contamination, each cell subset was processed individually, whereas patient and healthy donor samples were processed jointly. The immunoSEQ multiplex PCR was used to amplify TCRB sequences from cDNA, generating 87-bp fragments that spanned the CDR3 region. Sequencing of the amplicons was performed on the Illumina HiSeq platform. Turning to the authors' computational methods: Synthetic template baselines were used to correct PCR bias computationally, reads within Hamming distance 2 were collapsed together, and singletons that could not be merged were discarded. By aligning reads against IMGT, V, D and J genes, CDR3 length, and insertions or deletions at six rearrangement sites were assigned. Within each subset, clonotype counts were normalized to sorted cell number, and only after that were true diversity and Gini coefficients computed with the tcR R package. The overlap coefficient, calculated on TCRB nucleotide sequences, was used to measure repertoire sharing. TCRdb took over this immuneACCESS table, retaining in-frame rearrangements with V and J assigned. Such tables are incomplete; in checked studies, under half of the missing clones stem from an unresolved V gene, and the remainder is unexplained. From that table come the V and J calls and clone size; the DNA was used to work out D and trimming. The sample yields roughly 100,000 clones; around 30% were counted once. Together, the top ten hold about 0.57% of the sample.

Comment on this clone: Its target antigen remains unknown. Nothing much larger sits one base from this clone, and base qualities are not available.

Each donor gave one peripheral blood draw, averaging approximately 110 mL, which was collected into heparinised tubes. A BD FACSAria II was used to sort naive, central memory, regulatory and stem cell-like memory CD4+ T cells with a panel that included CD45RO, CCR7, CD25, CD127, CD95 and CD27. Every sorted population had a purity above 98%. PBMCs were isolated right away by Lymphoprep density gradient centrifugation and were stained directly, without culture. So that batch effects would be minimized, each experiment stained and sorted samples in pairs, pairing one healthy donor with one patient. Source material: central memory CD4+ T cells from blood. The clonotype comes from a woman younger than 30 with type 1 diabetes. The chain was built from TRBV19 and TRBJ2-5; TRBD1 lines up with 9 middle nucleotides. CDR3 loop: CASTPTGGETQYF. The nucleotides read TGTGCCAGTACCCCTACAGGGGGCGAGACCCAGTACTTC. Here the CDR3 is joined to the reference TRBV19 and TRBJ2-5 genes, and the full variable domain is: DGGITQSPKYLFRKEGQNVTLSCEQNLNHDAMYWYRQDPGQGLRLIYYSQIVNDFQKGDIAEGYSVSREKKESFPLTVTSAQKNPTAFYLCASTPTGGETQYFGPGTRLLVL.